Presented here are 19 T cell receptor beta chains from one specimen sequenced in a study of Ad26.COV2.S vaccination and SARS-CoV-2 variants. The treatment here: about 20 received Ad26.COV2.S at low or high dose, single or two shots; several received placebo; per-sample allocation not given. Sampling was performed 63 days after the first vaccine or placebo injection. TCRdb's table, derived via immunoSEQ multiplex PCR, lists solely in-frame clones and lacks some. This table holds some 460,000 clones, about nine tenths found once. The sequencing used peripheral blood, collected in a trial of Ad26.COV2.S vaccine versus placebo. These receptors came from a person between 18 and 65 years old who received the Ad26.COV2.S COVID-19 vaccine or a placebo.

The DNA of the CDR3 is TGTGCCAGCAGTTATGGATTCTCTAGCGGGAGTTGGTACAATGAGCAGTTCTTC. The encoded protein is CASSYGFSSGSWYNEQFF. This chain uses TRBV6-2 or TRBV6-3 with TRBJ2-1, with 10 bases matching TRBD2. Losses at the gene ends were 3 bases for V and 4 bases for J; bases not matched to a gene: 12. The length of the CDR3 is 18 residues. Germline CDR1 reads MNHEY; CDR2 reads SVGEGT.

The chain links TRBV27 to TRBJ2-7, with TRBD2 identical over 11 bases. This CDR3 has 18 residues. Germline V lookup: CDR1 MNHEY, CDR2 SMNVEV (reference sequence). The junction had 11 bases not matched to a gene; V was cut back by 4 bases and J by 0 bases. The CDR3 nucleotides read TGTGCCAGCAGTTGGCTTAGCGGGAGGGCATTCGGCTCCTACGAGCAGTACTTC. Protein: CASSWLSGRAFGSYEQYF.

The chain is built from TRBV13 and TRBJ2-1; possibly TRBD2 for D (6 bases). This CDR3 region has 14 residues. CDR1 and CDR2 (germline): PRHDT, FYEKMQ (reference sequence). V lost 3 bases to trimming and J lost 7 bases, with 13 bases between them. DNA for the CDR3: TGTGCCAGCAGCTTCTTGTGGGGGGAAAATGAGCAGTTCTTC. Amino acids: CASSFLWGENEQFF.

DNA for the CDR3: TGTGCCAGCAGCACGGGACAGGGAAATTCACCCCTCCACTTT. This gives the protein CASSTGQGNSPLHF. The rearrangement uses TRBV11-2 and TRBJ1-6; TRBD1 matches 9 bases. Unmatched junction bases numbered 3, after V lost 5 bases and J lost 7 bases. Germline V lookup: CDR1 SGHAT, CDR2 FQNNGV. The CDR3 has 14 amino acids.

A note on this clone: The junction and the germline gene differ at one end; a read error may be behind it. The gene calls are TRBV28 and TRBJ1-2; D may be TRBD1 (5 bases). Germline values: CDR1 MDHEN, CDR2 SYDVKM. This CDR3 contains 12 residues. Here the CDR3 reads CASSLTGGEYLF. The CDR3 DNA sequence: TGTGCCAGCAGTCTTACGGGGGGAGAGTACCTTTTC.

This CDR3 is CASSLGQTNEKLFF. The CDR3 DNA is TGCGCCAGCAGCTTGGGTCAGACTAATGAAAAACTGTTTTTT. V and J are TRBV5-1 and TRBJ1-4, with no clear D. Germline V gene sequence: CDR1 SGHRS, CDR2 YFSETQ. V was cut by 0 bases and J by 2 bases, with 5 bases left in between. The CDR3 is 14 amino acids.

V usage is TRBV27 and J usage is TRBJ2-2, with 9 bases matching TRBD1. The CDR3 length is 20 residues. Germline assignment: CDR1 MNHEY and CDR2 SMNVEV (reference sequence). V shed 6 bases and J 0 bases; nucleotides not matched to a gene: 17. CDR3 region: CASSHLGQGYPTPNTGELFF. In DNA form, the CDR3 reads TGTGCCAGCAGCCATTTGGGACAGGGATACCCAACGCCGAACACCGGGGAGCTGTTTTTT.

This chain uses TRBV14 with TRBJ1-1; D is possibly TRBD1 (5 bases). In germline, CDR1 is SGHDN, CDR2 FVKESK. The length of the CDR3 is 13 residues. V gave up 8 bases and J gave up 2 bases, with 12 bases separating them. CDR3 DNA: TGTGCCAGCCAAGAGAGGGGAAACACTGAAGCTTTCTTT. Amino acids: CASQERGNTEAFF.

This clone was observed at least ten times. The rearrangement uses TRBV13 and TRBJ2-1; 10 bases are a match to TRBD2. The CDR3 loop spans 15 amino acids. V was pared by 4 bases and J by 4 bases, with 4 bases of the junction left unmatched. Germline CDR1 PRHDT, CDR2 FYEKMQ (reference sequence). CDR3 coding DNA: TGTGCCAGCAGCTCACGACTAGCGGGTTACAATGAGCAGTTCTTC. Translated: CASSSRLAGYNEQFF.

The CDR3, as DNA: TGCAGTGCCCAGTGGCGAGAGACCCAGTACTTC. It is translated as CSAQWRETQYF. This chain joins TRBV20-1 and TRBJ2-5; no definite D call. Trimming left V 6 bases short and J 4 bases short, with 9 bases between. Germline V gene sequence: CDR1 DFQATT, CDR2 SNEGSKA (reference sequence). This CDR3 comprises 11 residues.

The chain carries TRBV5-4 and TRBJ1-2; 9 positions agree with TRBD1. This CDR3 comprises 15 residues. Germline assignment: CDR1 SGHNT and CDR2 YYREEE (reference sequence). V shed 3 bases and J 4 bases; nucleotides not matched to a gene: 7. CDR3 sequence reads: CASSSYRGPGYGYTF. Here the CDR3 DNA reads TGTGCCAGCAGCTCCTACAGGGGGCCAGGCTATGGCTACACCTTC.

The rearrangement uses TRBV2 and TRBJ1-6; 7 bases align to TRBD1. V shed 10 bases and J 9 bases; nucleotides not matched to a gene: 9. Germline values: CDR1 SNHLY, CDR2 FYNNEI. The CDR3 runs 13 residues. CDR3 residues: CANAQGPISPLHF. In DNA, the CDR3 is TGTGCCAACGCACAGGGGCCAATTTCACCCCTCCACTTT. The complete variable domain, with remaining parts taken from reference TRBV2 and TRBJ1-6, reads EPEVTQTPSHQVTQMGQEVILRCVPISNHLYFYWYRQILGQKVEFLVSFYNNEISEKSEIFDDQFSVERPDGSNFTLKIRSTKLEDSAMYFCANAQGPISPLHFGNGTRLTVT.

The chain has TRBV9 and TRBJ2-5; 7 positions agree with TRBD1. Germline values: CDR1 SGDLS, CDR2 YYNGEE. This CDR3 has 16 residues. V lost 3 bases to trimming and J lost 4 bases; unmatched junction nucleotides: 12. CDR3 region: CASSGRGGTMRETQYF. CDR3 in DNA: TGTGCCAGCAGCGGCCGAGGGGGCACAATGAGAGAGACCCAGTACTTC.

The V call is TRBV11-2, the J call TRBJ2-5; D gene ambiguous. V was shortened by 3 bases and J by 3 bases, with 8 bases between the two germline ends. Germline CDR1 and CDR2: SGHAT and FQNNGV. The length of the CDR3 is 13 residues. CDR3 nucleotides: TGTGCCAGCAGCTTGGGGTTGAAAGAGACCCAGTACTTC. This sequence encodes CASSLGLKETQYF.

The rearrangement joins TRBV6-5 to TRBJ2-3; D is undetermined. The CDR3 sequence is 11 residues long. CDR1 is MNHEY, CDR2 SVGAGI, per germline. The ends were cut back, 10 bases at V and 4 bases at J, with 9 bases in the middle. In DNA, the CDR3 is TGTGCCACCCTACGAGCAGATACGCAGTATTTT. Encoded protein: CATLRADTQYF.

This chain's CDR3 is CASSSWTGDYGYTF. CDR3 DNA sequence: TGTGCCAGCAGCTCTTGGACAGGGGACTATGGCTACACCTTC. The chain joins TRBV7-9 to TRBJ1-2; TRBD1 matches 9 bases. Germline-derived CDR1 and CDR2 are SEHNR and FQNEAQ (reference sequence). Germline trimming cut 4 bases from V and 3 bases from J; bases unmatched to any gene: 3. The CDR3 has 14 residues.

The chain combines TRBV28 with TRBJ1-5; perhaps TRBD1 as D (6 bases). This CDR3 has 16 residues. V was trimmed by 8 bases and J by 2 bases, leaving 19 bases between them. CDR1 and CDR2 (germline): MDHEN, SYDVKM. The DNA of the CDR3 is TGTGCCAGCGGGTCCAGGGGCGGGTTGGGCAATCAGCCCCAGCATTTT. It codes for CASGSRGGLGNQPQHF. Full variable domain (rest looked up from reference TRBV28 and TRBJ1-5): DVKVTQSSRYLVKRTGEKVFLECVQDMDHENMFWYRQDPGLGLRLIYFSYDVKMKEKGDIPEGYSVSREKKERFSLILESASTNQTSMYLCASGSRGGLGNQPQHFGDGTRLSIL.

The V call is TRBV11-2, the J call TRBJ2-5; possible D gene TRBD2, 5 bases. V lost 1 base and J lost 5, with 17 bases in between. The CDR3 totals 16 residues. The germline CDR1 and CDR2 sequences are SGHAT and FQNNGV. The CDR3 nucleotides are TGTGCCAGCAGCTTAGTACCGGGCCTTAGCGCGGAGACCCAGTACTTC. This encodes CASSLVPGLSAETQYF.

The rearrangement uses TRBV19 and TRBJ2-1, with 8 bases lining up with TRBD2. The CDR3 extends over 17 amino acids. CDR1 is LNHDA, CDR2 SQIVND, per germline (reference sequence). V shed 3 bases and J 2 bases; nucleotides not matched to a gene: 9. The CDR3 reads CASSMRGAGGTYNEQFF. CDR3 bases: TGTGCCAGTAGTATGAGGGGTGCGGGGGGAACCTACAATGAGCAGTTCTTC.